This T cell receptor (beta chain) was recorded in a study of cytomegalovirus exposure and HLA in healthy donors. The CDR3 consists of 15 residues. J gave up 3 bases and V 0 bases, and 4 bases lay outside the gene matches. Germline lookup yields CDR1 KGHSH and CDR2 LQKENI. The study ran its PCR with 60 Vbeta and 13 Jbeta primers. As processed by the authors: A follow-up analysis tallied about 80 million unique TCR beta chains, roughly 11 million shared. Sequencing was performed with immunoSEQ multiplex PCR; in TCRdb, only in-frame clones are kept and a portion is missing. The V and J calls and clone size were taken over from that table, and D and trimming were inferred from the DNA. This sample yields about 140,000 clones, of which more than 70% are seen a single time; about 1% belongs to the top ten. For this clone: Its antigen is unidentified.

Findings and limits, study-wide: A later analysis reportedly found fewer N-insertions in an Asian-associated ancestry cluster than the roughly 670-donor mean. The listing of 150 to 200 TCR beta chains classed them as cytomegalovirus-associated.

The rearrangement joins TRBV18 to TRBJ2-7; 8 bases match TRBD2. This sequence was found in a male donor in good health and CMV-seronegative. The sequencing input was PBMCs. The CDR3 protein is CASSPPTSGVYEQYF. The CDR3 nucleotides read TGTGCCAGCTCACCACCTACTAGCGGCGTCTACGAGCAGTACTTC.